This TCR beta chain was identified in a study of shared clonotypes between healthy human individuals. Whole-study findings and limits: Sharing of clonotypes among donors was expected to vary with sequencing depth. Sampling included only blood; tissue repertoires likely differ.

Data came from immunoSEQ multiplex PCR; TCRdb stores just in-frame clones and leaves some out. In the table there are around 500,000 clones, approximately 80% of which are singletons. V shed 1 base and J shed 4 bases, with 6 bases lying between them. Germline V CDR1 and CDR2: GTSNPN, SVGIG (reference sequence). This CDR3 has 12 residues. The donor cohort consisted entirely of Caucasian adults residing in Nashville, Tennessee. Genomic DNA of unsorted samples came from tens of millions of PBMCs. Concerning this clone: The antigen remains undetermined.

The chain joins TRBV30 to TRBJ2-3; D ambiguous. Input material: PBMCs. This TCR derives from a woman in her thirties or forties in good health. Some clones in this sample may be carry-over from other donors' samples. This chain's CDR3 is CAWSAGPDTQYF. CDR3 nucleotides: TGTGCCTGGAGTGCGGGTCCAGATACGCAGTATTTT.